This is a list of T cell receptor beta chains from one sample in a study of CD8+CD57+ T cells in acquired aplastic anemia. MiXCR, run by TCRdb on the reads, gives a single entry per CDR3 protein. Of 130,000 or so distinct CDR3 sequences listed, 50% to 70% were seen once; the top ten hold 29%. Sequenced sample: sorted CD4+, CD8+, or CD8+CD57+ T cells (not recorded which) from PBMCs. These TCRs come from a human donor with aplastic anemia. Both conserved end residues are part of each CDR3. Each record gives: J gene, CDR3 length, D gene, V gene, clone size, CDR3 protein, CDR3 DNA. A D gene is named only where the DNA matches it firmly. Some rows mark clone size as missing; the rest say once, few, many or name a class of expanded clone.

>TRBJ1-1|14|-|TRBV19|-
CASSTQAGVDEAFF
TGTGCCAGTAGTACCCAGGCGGGAGTCGATGAAGCTTTCTTT
>TRBJ1-6|14|TRBD1|TRBV19|-
CASNQPGGGSPLHF
TGTGCCAGTAACCAGCCAGGGGGGGGATCACCCCTCCACTTT
>TRBJ2-3|13|-|TRBV19|few
CASSGGNTDTQYF
TGTGCCAGTAGTGGGGGAAACACAGATACGCAGTATTTT
>TRBJ2-2|15|-|TRBV2|-
CASRARQGATGELFF
TGTGCCAGCAGGGCGAGGCAGGGCGCAACCGGGGAGCTGTTTTTT
>TRBJ2-3|14|-|TRBV20-1|-
CSARDRAGADTQYF
TGCAGTGCTAGAGATCGCGCAGGGGCAGATACGCAGTATTTT
>TRBJ1-4|12|-|TRBV24-1|-
CATSEGHNELFF
TGTGCCACCAGTGAAGGACACAACGAACTGTTTTTT
>TRBJ2-1|12|TRBD2|TRBV2|-
CASSEGLGRGVF
TGTGCCAGCAGTGAAGGCCTGGGACGGGGGGTCTTC
>TRBJ2-5|13|-|TRBV29-1|-
CSVVPGGQETQYF
TGCAGCGTTGTGCCAGGAGGGCAAGAGACCCAGTACTTC
>TRBJ2-5|15|TRBD1|TRBV11-2|-
CASSIPGQGHETQYF
TGTGCCAGCAGCATTCCGGGACAGGGGCATGAGACCCAGTACTTC
>TRBJ2-7|17|TRBD1|TRBV20-1|-
CSASSSWGTAPSYEQYF
TGCAGTGCCAGCAGTTCCTGGGGGACAGCTCCCTCCTACGAGCAGTACTTC
>TRBJ2-7|12|-|TRBV2|-
CASSFTKYEQYF
TGTGCCAGCAGTTTCACCAAATACGAGCAGTACTTC
>TRBJ1-1|15|TRBD1|TRBV15|few
CATSSPFEGAVRAFF
TGTGCCACCAGCAGCCCTTTTGAGGGGGCGGTCCGGGCTTTCTTT
>TRBJ2-3|13|-|TRBV2|-
CASSEVSPGTQYF
TGTGCCAGCAGTGAAGTGTCCCCAGGTACGCAGTATTTT
>TRBJ2-5|14|-|TRBV5-1|many
CASSLVELEETQYF
TGCGCCAGCAGCTTGGTTGAGCTAGAAGAGACCCAGTACTTC
>TRBJ2-7|11|TRBD1|TRBV7-4|once
CASSVDREQYF
TGTGCCAGCAGCGTGGACAGGGAGCAGTACTTC
>TRBJ2-7|17|TRBD1|TRBV5-1|-
CASSLDPNRGVLNEQYF
TGCGCCAGCAGCTTGGACCCTAACAGGGGCGTCTTGAACGAGCAGTACTTC
>TRBJ2-1|13|-|TRBV7-9|many
CASSDGRHNEQFF
TGTGCCAGCAGTGACGGGCGACACAATGAGCAGTTCTTC
>TRBJ2-3|16|TRBD2|TRBV11-1|-
CASNPRSGIGTDTQYF
TGTGCCAGCAACCCCCGTAGCGGGATTGGCACAGATACGCAGTATTTT
>TRBJ2-6|13|-|TRBV7-6|-
CASSTGGANVLTF
TGTGCCAGCAGCACCGGAGGGGCCAACGTCCTGACTTTC
>TRBJ2-1|12|-|TRBV24-1|-
CATRNSYNEQFF
TGTGCCACCAGAAATTCTTACAATGAGCAGTTCTTC
>TRBJ1-1|13|-|TRBV6-1|many
CASSEGVTTEAFF
TGTGCCAGCAGTGAAGGGGTAACCACTGAAGCTTTCTTT
>TRBJ2-7|12|TRBD1|TRBV28|-
CASRRQGSEQYF
TGTGCCAGCAGACGACAGGGTAGCGAGCAGTACTTC
>TRBJ2-3|12|-|TRBV29-1|-
CSVGDGTDTQYF
TGCAGTGTCGGGGACGGCACAGATACGCAGTATTTT
>TRBJ2-5|17|TRBD2|TRBV10-2|-
CASSDFWASGMGETQYF
TGCGCCAGCAGTGACTTCTGGGCTAGCGGGATGGGTGAGACCCAGTACTTC
>TRBJ2-5|12|-|TRBV12-3/TRBV12-4|-
CASSLAEETQYF
TGTGCCAGCAGTTTGGCCGAAGAGACCCAGTACTTC
>TRBJ2-1|12|-|TRBV7-9|-
CASRRENNEQVF
TGTGCCAGCCGGCGGGAAAACAATGAGCAGGTCTTC
>TRBJ2-7|14|-|TRBV7-2|-
CASSLAPASYEQYF
TGTGCCAGCAGCTTAGCGCCGGCATCTTACGAGCAGTACTTC
>TRBJ2-7|11|-|TRBV29-1|-
CSGGQGLEQYF
TGCAGCGGGGGCCAGGGTCTCGAGCAGTACTTC
>TRBJ2-7|18|TRBD1|TRBV28|few
CASSSDAVSGGAIYEQYF
TGTGCCAGCAGTTCGGATGCCGTATCAGGGGGCGCTATTTACGAGCAGTACTTC
>TRBJ1-5|14|TRBD1|TRBV24-1|-
CATMGGTDNQPQHF
TGTGCCACCATGGGAGGGACAGACAATCAGCCCCAGCATTTT
>TRBJ2-5|13|-|TRBV29-1|-
CSVDATWFETQYF
TGCAGCGTTGATGCGACATGGTTCGAGACCCAGTACTTC